The text below deals with one TCR beta chain. What it binds is not known. This record belongs to a study of cytomegalovirus exposure and HLA in healthy donors. Study-level findings and limits: The classifier reportedly diagnosed cytomegalovirus status with high sensitivity and specificity.

PCR employed 60 Vbeta and 13 Jbeta primers. In the original processing: In a later analysis, around 11 million of approximately 86 million unique beta chains occurred in at least two donors. TCRdb's copy holds only in-frame clones and misses some; the assay was immunoSEQ multiplex PCR. From that table come the V and J calls and clone size; the DNA was used to work out D and trimming. The table has about 150,000 clones, 70% to 80% seen once. The CDR3 loop spans 13 amino acids. Germline CDR1 SNHLY, CDR2 FYNNEI. The chain recombines TRBV2 with TRBJ2-3, with 11 bases aligning to TRBD2. Sequenced input: PBMCs. The TCR comes from a man aged 25-45 years in good health and CMV-seropositive. The CDR3 reads CASGRAGTDTQYF. The CDR3 DNA is TGTGCTAGCGGGAGGGCCGGCACAGATACGCAGTATTTT. Full variable domain (rest looked up from reference TRBV2 and TRBJ2-3): EPEVTQTPSHQVTQMGQEVILRCVPISNHLYFYWYRQILGQKVEFLVSFYNNEISEKSEIFDDQFSVERPDGSNFTLKIRSTKLEDSAMYFCASGRAGTDTQYFGPGTRLTVL.